The 27 T cell receptor beta chains below were found in one sample sequenced in a study of CD8 T cells in Susac syndrome. Reverse transcription of about 0.45 to 1 ug RNA was performed with random hexamers. Using its own MiXCR run on the immunoSEQ multiplex PCR reads, TCRdb lists one record per CDR3 protein. The repertoire consists of fewer than 350,000 distinct CDR3 sequences, with roughly 90% occurring once and the leading ten covering under 0.2%. Material: CD8+ T cells from PBMCs. The receptor set was obtained from a human donor with multiple sclerosis.

This clonotype was recorded once. This sequence joins TRBV11-2 and TRBJ2-7; a possible D gene is TRBD2 (6 bases). Germline V gene lookup returns CDR1 SGHAT and CDR2 FQNNGV. There are 15 residues in the CDR3. V was shortened by 2 bases and J by 4 bases, with 15 bases between the two germline ends. The CDR3 here is CASSLRSTSRYEQYF. In nucleotides, the CDR3 is TGTGCCAGCAGCTTACGCTCAACTAGCAGATACGAGCAGTACTTC.

This rearrangement joins TRBV23-1 to TRBJ2-6, with TRBD2 matching 13 bases. TRBV23-1 is identified as an open reading frame with a role that is uncertain. V lost 3 bases to trimming and J lost 4 bases; unmatched junction nucleotides: 12. The CDR3 is 20 residues long. The CDR3 coding sequence is TGCGCCAGCAGTCAGGGCCCCGGGACTAGCGGGAAGGACGGGGCCAACGTCCTGACTTTC. It is translated as CASSQGPGTSGKDGANVLTF.

The chain uses TRBV28 and TRBJ2-5, with 8 nucleotides matching TRBD1. J lost 4 bases, V lost 2 bases, and 9 bases had no gene match. This CDR3 spans 16 amino acids. Germline values: CDR1 MDHEN, CDR2 SYDVKM. The CDR3 region is CASSLPWDRNGETQYF. CDR3 nucleotides: TGTGCCAGCAGTTTACCTTGGGACAGGAATGGAGAGACCCAGTACTTC.

The gene calls are TRBV13 and TRBJ2-1; 9 bases agree with TRBD2. CDR1 and CDR2 from the germline V gene are PRHDT and FYEKMQ (reference sequence). The V gene end was trimmed by 7 bases and the J gene end by 4 bases; junction bases not matched to a gene: 17. The CDR3 has 18 residues. The CDR3 here is CASMPLGAGGPNYNEQFF. CDR3 coding DNA: TGTGCCAGCATGCCGTTGGGGGCGGGAGGGCCAAATTACAATGAGCAGTTCTTC.

The table lists this clonotype with a count of one. This chain links TRBV19 with TRBJ1-3; D not certain. Trimming removed 2 bases at V and 0 bases at J, with 8 bases between. The CDR3 totals 15 residues. The germline CDR1 and CDR2 sequences are LNHDA and SQIVND (reference sequence). The CDR3 loop is CASSISGYSGNTIYF. The CDR3 nucleotides read TGTGCCAGTAGTATAAGTGGGTACTCTGGAAACACCATATATTTT.

The chain carries TRBV15 and TRBJ2-3; the match to TRBD2 covers 8 bases. The CDR3 sequence is 16 residues long. With 0 bases clipped from V and 4 bases from J, the junction kept 6 bases outside the gene matches. Germline values: CDR1 LNHNV, CDR2 YYDKDF (reference sequence). CDR3 residues: CATSRDLSGGPDTQYF. The CDR3 nucleotides are TGTGCCACCAGCAGAGATTTGAGCGGGGGCCCAGATACGCAGTATTTT.

The chain employs TRBV11-1 and TRBJ1-1; the D gene is possibly TRBD1 (5 bases). This CDR3 is 13 amino acids long. From germline, CDR1 is SGHAT and CDR2 FQDESV (reference sequence). Trimming cost V 7 bases and J 4 bases, with 13 bases left between them. The CDR3 sequence: CASTYAGGTEAFF. CDR3 coding DNA: TGTGCCAGCACCTATGCTGGGGGCACTGAAGCTTTCTTT.

The chain couples TRBV29-1 to TRBJ1-1; no clear D. Germline CDR1 is SQVTM and CDR2 is ANQGSEA. This CDR3 is built from 12 residues. Trimming pared 0 bases from V and 0 bases from J, leaving 2 bases between. CDR3 loop: CSVEDMNTEAFF. Here the CDR3 DNA reads TGCAGCGTTGAAGACATGAACACTGAAGCTTTCTTT. Complete variable domain (other parts from reference TRBV29-1 and TRBJ1-1): SAVISQKPSRDICQRGTSLTIQCQVDSQVTMMFWYRQQPGQSLTLIATANQGSEATYESGFVIDKFPISRPNLTFSTLTVSNMSPEDSSIYLCSVEDMNTEAFFGQGTRLTVV.

The chain has TRBV27 and TRBJ2-7; 10 bases are a match to TRBD1. CDR3 length: 15 amino acids. V lost 5 bases and J lost 0; bases outside the gene matches: 4. Germline assignment: CDR1 MNHEY and CDR2 SMNVEV (reference sequence). The CDR3 DNA follows: TGTGCCAGCAGTCGGGACAGGGGCCTCTCCTACGAGCAGTACTTC. Its translation is CASSRDRGLSYEQYF.

Comment on this clonotype: A junction boundary mismatches the germline segment, possibly from a read error. This chain links TRBV7-2 with TRBJ2-7, with D possibly being TRBD1 or TRBD2 (6 bases each). The CDR3 is made up of 14 amino acids. From germline, CDR1 is SGHTA and CDR2 FQGNSA. As DNA, the CDR3 is TGTGCCAGCAGCTTACCGGGGGCCTCCCACGAGCAGTACTTC. Amino acid sequence: CASSLPGASHEQYF.

This chain links TRBV29-1 with TRBJ2-3; 10 positions match TRBD1. Germline V lookup: CDR1 SQVTM, CDR2 ANQGSEA. The CDR3 covers 15 residues. The junction had 8 bases not matched to a gene; V was cut back by 6 bases and J by 2 bases. For the CDR3, the DNA is TGCAGCGTCTCCGGACAGGGGGGCTTCACAGATACGCAGTATTTT. Residues: CSVSGQGGFTDTQYF.

The V call is TRBV12-3 or TRBV12-4, the J call TRBJ2-5; D is perhaps TRBD2 (6 bases). The CDR3 extends over 16 amino acids. With 5 bases removed from V and 4 bases from J, the gap between germline ends came to 20 bases. CDR3 nucleotides: TGTGCCAGCAGTGCCGAGCGCGGGACGGTGGGAGAGACCCAGTACTTC. This encodes CASSAERGTVGETQYF.

The chain carries TRBV5-1 and TRBJ1-3, with TRBD1 matching over 7 bases. CDR3 size: 15 residues. Germline values: CDR1 SGHRS, CDR2 YFSETQ. J lost 4 bases, V lost 4 bases, and 8 bases had no gene match. The CDR3 here is CASSPYDREGNTIYF. DNA for the CDR3: TGCGCCAGCAGCCCGTACGACAGGGAAGGAAACACCATATATTTT.

The V gene is TRBV27, the J gene TRBJ2-5; tentative D call: TRBD2 (6 bases). Germline lookup yields CDR1 MNHEY and CDR2 SMNVEV (reference sequence). V was clipped by 2 bases and J by 5 bases, with 24 bases between them. The CDR3 runs to 18 residues. CDR3 nucleotides: TGTGCCAGCAGTTTACTTCGCGGCGGTCCGGAGGGCACGGAGACCCAGTACTTC. Protein product: CASSLLRGGPEGTETQYF.

In this sample, this clonotype turned up once. The chain is built from TRBV15 and TRBJ2-1; a weak D match, TRBD1 (5 bases). Trimming left V 0 bases short and J 4 bases short, with 13 bases between. The CDR3 consists of 16 residues. Germline V gene data show CDR1 as LNHNV and CDR2 as YYDKDF (reference sequence). As DNA, the CDR3 is TGTGCCACCAGCAGAGATTGGCAGGGCCCTTACAATGAGCAGTTCTTC. Protein sequence: CATSRDWQGPYNEQFF. The variable domain in full, completed from reference TRBV15 and TRBJ2-1, reads DAMVIQNPRYQVTQFGKPVTLSCSQTLNHNVMYWYQQKSSQAPKLLFHYYDKDFNNEADTPDNFQSRRPNTSFCFLDIRSPGLGDTAMYLCATSRDWQGPYNEQFFGPGTRLTVL.

This chain connects TRBV27 to TRBJ2-4, with 10 bases aligning to TRBD2. V shed 0 bases, J shed 9 bases, and the junction held 2 bases outside the gene matches. CDR1 is MNHEY and CDR2 is SMNVEV in the germline V gene (reference sequence). The CDR3 sequence is 14 residues long. CDR3 DNA: TGTGCCAGCAGTTTATCGCGGACTAGCGGCATTCAGTACTTC. Translating gives CASSLSRTSGIQYF.

The V call is TRBV25-1, the J call TRBJ1-2, with 7 bases that match TRBD1. With V trimmed by 1 base and J by 8 bases, 10 bases remained unmatched. Germline V gene lookup returns CDR1 MGHDK and CDR2 SYGVNS. CDR3 size: 15 residues. The CDR3 nucleotides are TGTGCCAGCAGTGAATCCAGGGATGCGGACAGGGGCTACACCTTC. Protein: CASSESRDADRGYTF.

The CDR3 region is CASSQAGGALWDSPLHF. The DNA for the CDR3 is TGCGCCAGCAGCCAAGCAGGGGGTGCCCTATGGGATTCACCCCTCCACTTT. The chain has TRBV4-3 and TRBJ1-6; 7 nucleotides match TRBD1. In germline, CDR1 is LGHNA, CDR2 YSLEER. The CDR3 length is 17 residues. Trimming took 1 base from V and 8 from J; bases not matched to a gene: 11.

The chain combines TRBV19 with TRBJ2-1; TRBD2 agrees at 10 bases. Germline V CDR1 and CDR2: LNHDA, SQIVND (reference sequence). Trimming at V came to 7 bases and at J to 5 bases, leaving 5 bases not matched to a gene. The CDR3 contains 14 residues. The CDR3 region is CASTPGLANNEQFF. The CDR3 DNA follows: TGTGCCAGTACTCCGGGACTAGCGAACAATGAGCAGTTCTTC.

This chain connects TRBV13 to TRBJ1-1; D uncertain. Germline-derived CDR1 and CDR2 are PRHDT and FYEKMQ (reference sequence). The ends were cut back, 0 bases at V and 1 base at J, with 6 bases in the middle. The CDR3 extends over 14 amino acids. CDR3 bases: TGTGCCAGCAGCTTAGGGTCGGGGAACACTGAAGCTTTCTTT. It encodes CASSLGSGNTEAFF.

The rearrangement uses TRBV7-9 and TRBJ2-7; 8 nucleotides align to TRBD1. The V gene's germline CDR1 is SEHNR and CDR2 FQNEAQ (reference sequence). The CDR3 covers 16 residues. V lost 4 bases, J lost 4 bases, and 12 bases stayed unmatched. The CDR3 DNA follows: TGTGCCAGCAGCTCTATCAGAACAGGGGGTGGGTACGAGCAGTACTTC. It encodes CASSSIRTGGGYEQYF.

The chain links TRBV20-1 to TRBJ2-1, with D possibly matching TRBD2 (5 bases). The V end was cut by 0 bases, the J end by 5 bases, with 20 bases between. Germline CDR1 is DFQATT and CDR2 is SNEGSKA (reference sequence). The length of the CDR3 is 17 residues. The CDR3 nucleotides read TGCAGTGCTAGAGATCCGGGATTTTACAAACAAAACAATGAGCAGTTCTTC. This encodes CSARDPGFYKQNNEQFF.

A remark on this clonotype: Sequence at one end of the junction differs from germline and may be a read error. The V call is TRBV5-6, the J call TRBJ2-5, with 7 bases matching TRBD2. This CDR3 comprises 11 residues. Germline values: CDR1 SGHDT, CDR2 YYEEEE. In nucleotides, the CDR3 is TGTGCCAGCAGCTTGGGACTAGCAGAAAACTTC. It specifies CASSLGLAENF.

The CDR3 region is CASSLRRWSFSYEQYF. The DNA of the CDR3 is TGTGCCAGCAGTTTAAGGCGTTGGAGCTTCTCCTACGAGCAGTACTTC. The chain recombines TRBV27 with TRBJ2-7, with no clear D. The CDR3 length is 16 residues. V dropped 2 bases and J dropped 0 bases, with 14 bases sitting between them. Germline CDR1 MNHEY, CDR2 SMNVEV (reference sequence).

This chain links TRBV6-5 with TRBJ2-1, with a tentative D call TRBD1 (5 bases). In germline, CDR1 is MNHEY, CDR2 SVGAGI. The CDR3 runs to 14 residues. The V end was cut by 1 base, the J end by 10 bases, with 14 bases between. CDR3 sequence (DNA): TGTGCCAGCAGTTACTTAAAACAGGCCCCCGAGCAGTTCTTC. The encoded protein is CASSYLKQAPEQFF.

V gene TRBV5-5 combines with J gene TRBJ1-6; D gene ambiguous. CDR3 length: 13 amino acids. V gave up 4 bases and J gave up 8 bases, with 10 bases separating them. Germline values: CDR1 SGHKS, CDR2 YYEKEE (reference sequence). The CDR3 DNA is TGTGCCAGCAGCCTCGCTCGGGATTCACCCCTCCACTTT. As protein: CASSLARDSPLHF.

This clonotype was counted between two and nine times. The rearrangement uses TRBV29-1 and TRBJ2-6; TRBD1 matches 7 bases. The V and J ends lost 7 bases and 0 bases, in that order; junction bases with no gene match: 12. The CDR3 runs to 17 residues. The germline V gene encodes CDR1 SQVTM and CDR2 ANQGSEA. The CDR3 sequence is CSAWTRGPLSGANVLTF. For the CDR3, the DNA is TGCAGCGCATGGACAAGGGGGCCCCTCTCTGGGGCCAACGTCCTGACTTTC.